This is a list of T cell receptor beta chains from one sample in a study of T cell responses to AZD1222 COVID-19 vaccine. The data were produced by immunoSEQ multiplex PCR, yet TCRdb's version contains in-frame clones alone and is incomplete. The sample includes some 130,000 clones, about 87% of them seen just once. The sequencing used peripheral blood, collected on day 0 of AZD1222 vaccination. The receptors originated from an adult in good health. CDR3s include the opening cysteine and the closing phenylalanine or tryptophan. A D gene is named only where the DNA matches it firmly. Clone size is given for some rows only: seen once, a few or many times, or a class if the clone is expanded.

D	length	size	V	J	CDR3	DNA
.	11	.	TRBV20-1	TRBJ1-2	CSARLGLGYTF	TGCAGTGCTAGACTGGGCTTAGGCTACACCTTC
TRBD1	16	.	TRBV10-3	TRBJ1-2	CAISALRDRVLEGYTF	TGTGCCATCAGTGCACTCCGGGACAGGGTATTAGAAGGCTACACCTTC
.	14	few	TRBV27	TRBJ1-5	CASSVWSDNQPQHF	TGTGCCAGCAGTGTCTGGTCAGACAATCAGCCCCAGCATTTT
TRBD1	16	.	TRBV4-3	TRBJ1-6	CASSQDPGQGISPLHF	TGCGCCAGCAGCCAAGACCCGGGACAGGGTATTTCACCCCTCCACTTT
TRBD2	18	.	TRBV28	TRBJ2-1	CASSLPVAGGRRRNEQFF	TGTGCCAGCAGTTTACCCGTAGCGGGAGGGCGGCGGAGGAATGAGCAGTTCTTC
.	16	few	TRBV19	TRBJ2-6	CASNPGRSSGANVLTF	TGTGCCAGTAATCCGGGACGGTCCTCTGGGGCCAACGTCCTGACTTTC
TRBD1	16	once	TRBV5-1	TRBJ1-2	CASSLWLGTDSSGYTF	TGCGCCAGCAGCTTGTGGTTAGGGACAGATTCGAGTGGCTACACCTTC
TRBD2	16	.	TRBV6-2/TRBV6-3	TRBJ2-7	CASSRGTSGLYAEQYF	TGTGCCAGCAGTAGGGGGACTAGCGGGTTGTACGCCGAGCAGTACTTC
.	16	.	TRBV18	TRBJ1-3	CASSPLPGAPGNTIYF	TGTGCCAGCTCACCACTCCCAGGGGCGCCTGGAAACACCATATATTTT
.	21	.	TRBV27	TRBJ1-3	CASSSRMMSDQDEVPGNTIYF	TGTGCCAGCAGTTCCCGTATGATGTCGGACCAAGATGAGGTGCCCGGAAACACCATATATTTT
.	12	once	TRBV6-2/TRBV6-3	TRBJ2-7	CASSLIGYEQYF	TGTGCCAGCAGCCTCATAGGCTACGAGCAGTACTTC
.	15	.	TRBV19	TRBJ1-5	CASRPGGYSNQPQHF	TGTGCCAGTAGGCCCGGGGGGTATAGCAATCAGCCCCAGCATTTT
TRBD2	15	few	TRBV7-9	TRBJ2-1	CASSKGLASYNEQFF	TGTGCCAGCAGCAAGGGACTAGCGTCCTACAATGAGCAGTTCTTC
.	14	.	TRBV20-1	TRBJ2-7	CSASSRRGSYEQYF	TGCAGTGCTAGTAGTCGACGGGGCTCCTACGAGCAGTACTTC
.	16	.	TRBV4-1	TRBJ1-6	CASSLPTALYNSPLHF	TGCGCCAGCAGCCTGCCGACAGCCCTTTATAATTCACCCCTCCACTTT
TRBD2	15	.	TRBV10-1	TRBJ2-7	CASTSLTSGRVEQYF	TGCGCCAGCACCTCCCTGACTAGCGGGAGGGTTGAGCAGTACTTC
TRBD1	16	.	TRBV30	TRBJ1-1	CAWSTLTGARNTEAFF	TGTGCCTGGAGTACGTTGACAGGGGCAAGGAACACTGAAGCTTTCTTT
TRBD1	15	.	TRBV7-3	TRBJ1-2	CASSPSGGTAYGYTF	TGTGCCAGCAGCCCCTCGGGAGGGACAGCCTATGGCTACACCTTC
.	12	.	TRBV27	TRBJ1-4	CASSSTDEKLFF	TGTGCCAGCAGTTCAACGGATGAAAAACTGTTTTTT
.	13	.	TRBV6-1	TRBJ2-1	CASSDRTYNEQFF	TGTGCCAGCAGTGACAGGACCTACAATGAGCAGTTCTTC
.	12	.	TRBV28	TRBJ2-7	CASSSGDLLWYF	TGTGCCAGCAGTTCTGGGGACCTCCTATGGTACTTC
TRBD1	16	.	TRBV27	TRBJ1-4	CASSFGDRDDNEKLFF	TGTGCCAGCAGTTTCGGGGACAGGGATGATAATGAAAAACTGTTTTTT
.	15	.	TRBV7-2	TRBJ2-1	CASSLVSSSYNEQFF	TGTGCCAGCAGCTTAGTATCGAGCTCCTACAATGAGCAGTTCTTC
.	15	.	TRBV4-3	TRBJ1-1	CASSQVTPWSSEAFF	TGCGCCAGCAGCCAAGTGACCCCTTGGTCTTCTGAAGCTTTCTTT
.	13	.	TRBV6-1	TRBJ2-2	CASSYGGPGELFF	TGTGCCAGCAGTTATGGGGGACCCGGGGAGCTGTTTTTT
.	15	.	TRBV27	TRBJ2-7	CASSFSSAFNYEQYF	TGTGCCAGCAGTTTCAGTTCAGCCTTTAACTACGAGCAGTACTTC
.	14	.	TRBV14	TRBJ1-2	CASSEGPGGYGYTF	TGTGCCAGCAGCGAGGGACCCGGGGGCTATGGCTACACCTTC
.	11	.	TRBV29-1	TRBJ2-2	CSVQGPGELFF	TGCAGCGTTCAGGGGCCCGGGGAGCTGTTTTTT
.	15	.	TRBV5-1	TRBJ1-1	CASSLRAGMNTEAFF	TGCGCCAGCAGCTTGCGGGCAGGCATGAACACTGAAGCTTTCTTT
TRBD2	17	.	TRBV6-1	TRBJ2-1	CASSEIAGRTLRNEQFF	TGTGCCAGCAGTGAAATAGCGGGACGTACCCTCCGCAATGAGCAGTTCTTC
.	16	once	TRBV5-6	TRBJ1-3	CASSLLSPYSGNTIYF	TGTGCCAGCAGCTTGTTGTCACCCTACTCTGGAAACACCATATATTTT
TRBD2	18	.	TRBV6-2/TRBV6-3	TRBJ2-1	CASSYHQREGLLHNEQFF	TGTGCCAGCAGTTACCACCAGCGGGAGGGCCTCCTACACAATGAGCAGTTCTTC
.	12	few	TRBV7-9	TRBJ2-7	CASSSTPYEQYF	TGTGCCAGCAGCTCGACCCCCTACGAGCAGTACTTC
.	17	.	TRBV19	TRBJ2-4	CASSIKQTGLAKNIQYF	TGTGCCAGTAGTATCAAACAGACAGGACTAGCCAAAAACATTCAGTACTTC
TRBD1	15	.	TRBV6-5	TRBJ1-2	CASSSGTGDNYGYTF	TGTGCCAGCAGTTCCGGGACAGGGGACAACTATGGCTACACCTTC
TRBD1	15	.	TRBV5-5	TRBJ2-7	CASDYEGQSLYEQYF	TGTGCCAGCGACTACGAGGGACAGTCCCTCTACGAGCAGTACTTC
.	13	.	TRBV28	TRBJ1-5	CASRGTPDQPQHF	TGTGCCAGCAGGGGGACACCCGATCAGCCCCAGCATTTT
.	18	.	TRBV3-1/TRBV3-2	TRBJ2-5	CASSQEDRRQGGGETQYF	TGTGCCAGCAGCCAAGAAGATCGTAGGCAGGGGGGAGGAGAGACCCAGTACTTC
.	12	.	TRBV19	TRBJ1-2	CASTEENYGYTF	TGTGCGAGTACGGAGGAGAACTATGGCTACACCTTC
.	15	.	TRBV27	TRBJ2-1	CASGGPAPSYNEQFF	TGTGCCAGCGGGGGCCCAGCGCCCTCCTACAATGAGCAGTTCTTC
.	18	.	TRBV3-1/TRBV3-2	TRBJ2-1	CASSQEIWRTSSYNEQFF	TGTGCCAGCAGCCAAGAAATTTGGCGAACGAGCTCCTACAATGAGCAGTTCTTC
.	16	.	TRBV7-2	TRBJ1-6	CASSPDRTFSGSPLHF	TGTGCCAGCAGCCCAGATCGGACCTTCTCAGGTTCACCCCTCCACTTT
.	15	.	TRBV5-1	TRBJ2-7	CASSSHRTGNYEQYF	TGCGCCAGCAGCTCCCACCGGACCGGTAACTACGAGCAGTACTTC
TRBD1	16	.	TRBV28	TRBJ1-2	CASSSSYRGPDYGYTF	TGTGCCAGCAGTTCCTCCTACAGGGGGCCAGACTATGGCTACACCTTC
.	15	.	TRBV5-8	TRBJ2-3	CASSIDGRWTDTQYF	TGTGCCAGCAGCATTGACGGGCGTTGGACAGATACGCAGTATTTT
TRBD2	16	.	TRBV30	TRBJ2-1	CAWSVRRSAGVYEQFF	TGTGCCTGGAGTGTACGGAGAAGTGCGGGAGTCTATGAGCAGTTCTTC
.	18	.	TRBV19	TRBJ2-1	CASSIVPPGQGANNEQFF	TGTGCCAGTAGTATAGTCCCCCCAGGTCAAGGGGCCAACAATGAGCAGTTCTTC
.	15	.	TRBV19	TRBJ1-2	CASSHPRGQNYGYTF	TGTGCCAGTAGTCACCCGAGGGGACAAAACTATGGCTACACCTTC
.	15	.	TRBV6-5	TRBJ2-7	CASEVLPGIPGEQYF	TGTGCCAGCGAGGTCCTTCCGGGAATCCCGGGTGAGCAGTACTTC
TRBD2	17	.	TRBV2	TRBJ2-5	CASSGGTSGNGVETQYF	TGTGCCAGCAGTGGAGGGACTAGCGGGAATGGGGTGGAGACCCAGTACTTC
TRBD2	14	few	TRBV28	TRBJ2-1	CASSSLPSGSEQFF	TGTGCCAGCAGTTCACTACCCAGCGGGAGTGAGCAGTTCTTC
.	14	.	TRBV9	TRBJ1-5	CASSVDYGNQPQHF	TGTGCCAGCAGCGTAGACTACGGAAATCAGCCCCAGCATTTT
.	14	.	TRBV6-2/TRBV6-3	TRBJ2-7	CASSSGRHGYEQYF	TGTGCCAGCAGCTCTGGACGTCACGGTTACGAGCAGTACTTC
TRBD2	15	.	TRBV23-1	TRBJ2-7	CASSQSRAGVQEQYF	TGCGCCAGCAGTCAATCGAGGGCGGGAGTTCAAGAGCAGTACTTC
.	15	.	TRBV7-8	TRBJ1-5	CASSLARGPNQPQHF	TGTGCCAGCAGCTTAGCACGGGGTCCCAATCAGCCCCAGCATTTT
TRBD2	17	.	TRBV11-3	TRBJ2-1	CASSSGTSGRAYNEQFF	TGTGCCAGCAGCTCTGGGACTAGCGGGAGGGCCTACAATGAGCAGTTCTTC
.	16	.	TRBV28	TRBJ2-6	CASREDGSSGANVLTF	TGTGCCAGCAGAGAGGACGGTAGCTCTGGGGCCAACGTCCTGACTTTC
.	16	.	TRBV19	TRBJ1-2	CASSSSDLAYGYGYTF	TGTGCCAGTAGTAGTTCGGACCTGGCGTACGGGTATGGCTACACCTTC